What follows describes a single T cell receptor beta chain. This clonotype was observed a few times. This receptor's antigen is unknown. Per-base qualities were not stored, and no clone one base away is much larger. The library was built by means of 5' RACE. Data came from an Illumina HiSeq 2500. The second PCR ran for about 6 to 12 cycles and used a J-beta primer mix along with a sample-barcoded 5' primer. A template-switch 5' adaptor carrying 12 random nucleotides introduced a unique molecular identifier onto each TCR beta cDNA molecule. Each sample yielded at least 3 million CDR3-containing paired-end reads. First-strand cDNA was synthesized from all RNA with the Mint cDNA synthesis kit, primed by a TRBC-specific oligonucleotide. Following uracil-DNA glycosylase treatment, all cDNA underwent a first 18-cycle PCR with the universal primers M1SS and BC2_uni_R. Concerning the study's data processing: For normalization, 1 million high-quality reads, each with a distinct molecular identifier, were randomly selected from each sample. Reads with shared molecular identifiers were discarded instead of being binned into consensus sequences. MiTCR, with a Q25 quality threshold and the strictest error-elimination algorithm, was used for CDR3 identification, clonotype clustering and error correction. Lower-bound total TCR beta diversity was estimated with a nonparametric unseen species model using Euler transformation. The raw public reads went through TCRdb reprocessing: fastp at Q25, MiXCR clone calling, in-frame beta chains kept. A single entry per CDR3 protein holds the most common genes and DNA from its merged rows. The V and J calls come from TCRdb's annotation, not from the publication. For this sample the table gives about 640,000 distinct CDR3 sequences, of which approximately 59% were detected only once. Together, the top ten hold over 30% of the sample.

This entry is derived from a study of blood T cells in healthy people across ages (dated by TCRdb to the mid-2010s). Notes on the research overall: In model experiments, template switching captured roughly one uniquely barcoded TCR beta cDNA molecule for every two T cells. Using the same blood draw, the study looked at two additional independent replicas of 1 million unique cDNA reads for two donors, one aged 18 to 29 and the other aged 80 or older. Donors were grouped into four age groups: young (average 16 years), middle-aged (less than 40), aged (around 60) and long-lived (about 89). To track age-related changes in TCR beta repertoire diversity, the study relied on deep sequencing normalized with unique cDNA molecular identifiers. To avoid experimental bias, donors of different ages were distributed randomly across sequencing lanes.

Broad study findings and their caveats: Because the CMV infection status of the donors was unknown, age-related changes in expanded clonotypes may potentially have been confounded. Observed TCR beta diversity correlated strongly with the percentage of naive T cells measured by flow cytometry. Bulk unsorted PBMC profiling prevented conclusive comparison of naive and antigen-experienced compartments. Observed TCR beta diversity per million T cells fell roughly linearly with age, and a significant reduction was already apparent by age roughly 40. Estimates of total diversity based on one million sequenced T cells were regarded as lower bounds and as underestimates. Compared with the aged group, the long-lived group had more naive CD4+ T cells, fewer expanded clones and increased TCR diversity, suggesting age selection.

Systemically healthy Caucasian individuals from Russia, around 38 in total and aged about 6 to 90 years, were included as donors. Ten milliliters of peripheral blood were drawn from each donor into EDTA-treated Vacutainer tubes. Ficoll-Paque density-gradient centrifugation was used to isolate PBMCs, with at least 6.5 million per sample. Trizol reagent was used to extract total RNA from PBMCs, with at least 5.5 micrograms per sample. For every donor, flow cytometry on a PBMC aliquot measured the percentage of naive CD45RAhigh/CD27high T cells. This TCR was sampled from a man aged 60 to 69 in good health. Specimen: blood.

The CDR3 corresponds to CASSHGPYGYTF. The DNA reads TGTGCCAGCAGCCACGGACCCTATGGCTACACCTTC. The chain joins TRBV14 to TRBJ1-2; confidence is insufficient to name the D gene. Counted from cysteine to phenylalanine, this CDR3 has 12 amino acids. This entry keeps only the CDR3 DNA: 36 bases, framed from base 1. For CDR1 and CDR2, the germline V gene lists SGHDN and FVKESK. V is shortened by 3 bases, J by 4 bases, and the region joining them spans 6 bases.